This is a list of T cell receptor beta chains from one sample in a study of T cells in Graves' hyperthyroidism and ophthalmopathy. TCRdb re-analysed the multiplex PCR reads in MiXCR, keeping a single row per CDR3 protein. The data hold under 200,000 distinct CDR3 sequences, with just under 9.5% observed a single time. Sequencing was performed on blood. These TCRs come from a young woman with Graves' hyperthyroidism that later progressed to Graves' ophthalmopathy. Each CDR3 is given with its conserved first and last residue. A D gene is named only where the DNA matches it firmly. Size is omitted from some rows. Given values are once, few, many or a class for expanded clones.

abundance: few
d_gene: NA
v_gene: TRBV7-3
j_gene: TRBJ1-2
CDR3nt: TGTGCCAGCAGCTTAGGGCAGGGCGAGGGTGGCTACACCTTC
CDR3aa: CASSLGQGEGGYTF

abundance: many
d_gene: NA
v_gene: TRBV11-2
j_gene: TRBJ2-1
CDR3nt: TGTGCCAGCAGCTTATATACCCGGAACAATGAGCAGTTCTTC
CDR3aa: CASSLYTRNNEQFF

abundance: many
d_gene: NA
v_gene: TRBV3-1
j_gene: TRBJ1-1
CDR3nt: TGTGCCAGCAGCCAAGGGGAGGGCAACACTGAAGCTTTCTTT
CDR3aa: CASSQGEGNTEAFF

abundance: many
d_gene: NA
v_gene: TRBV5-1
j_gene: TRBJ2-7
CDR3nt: TGCGCCAGCAGCTTGGTCGGTGATTCCTCCTACGAGCAGTACTTC
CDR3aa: CASSLVGDSSYEQYF

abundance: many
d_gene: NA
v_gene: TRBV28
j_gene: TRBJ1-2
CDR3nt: TGTGCCACAACGGGAGGAGGAAGAAACTATGGCTACACCTTC
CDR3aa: CATTGGGRNYGYTF

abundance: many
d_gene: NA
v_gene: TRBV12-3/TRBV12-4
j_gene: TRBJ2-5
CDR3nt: TGTGCCAGCGCCCTCGCGAGAGAGACCCAGTACTTC
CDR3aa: CASALARETQYF

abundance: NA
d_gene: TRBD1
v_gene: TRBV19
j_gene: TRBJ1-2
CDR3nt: TGTGCCAGTAGTACAAGACAGGGGACCACGTATGGCTACACCTTC
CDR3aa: CASSTRQGTTYGYTF

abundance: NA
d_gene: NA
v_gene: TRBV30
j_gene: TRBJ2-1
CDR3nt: TGTGCCTGGAGTGTGGGTAGGGGCTCCTACAATGAGCAGTTCTTC
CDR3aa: CAWSVGRGSYNEQFF

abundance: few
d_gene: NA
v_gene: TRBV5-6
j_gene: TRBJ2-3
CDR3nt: TGTGCCAGCAGCCCCCCCCCAGGGGGCACAGATACGCAGTATTTT
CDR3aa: CASSPPPGGTDTQYF

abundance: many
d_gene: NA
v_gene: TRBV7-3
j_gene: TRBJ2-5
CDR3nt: TGTGCCAGCAGCGAGGGACGGCGGGAGACCCAGTACTTC
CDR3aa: CASSEGRRETQYF

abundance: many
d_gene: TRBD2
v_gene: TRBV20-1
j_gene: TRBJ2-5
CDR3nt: TGCAGTGCTAGAACTAGCGGGAGCCCCCAAGAGACCCAGTACTTC
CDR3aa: CSARTSGSPQETQYF

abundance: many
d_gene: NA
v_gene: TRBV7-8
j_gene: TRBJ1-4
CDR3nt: TGTGCCAGCAGCCCCAACAGGCCATTGAATGAAAAACTGTTTTTT
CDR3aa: CASSPNRPLNEKLFF

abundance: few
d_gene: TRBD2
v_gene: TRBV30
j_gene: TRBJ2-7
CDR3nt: TGTGCCTGGAGTGAAAGGAGCGGGAGGGTCACTTACGAGCAGTACTTC
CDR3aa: CAWSERSGRVTYEQYF

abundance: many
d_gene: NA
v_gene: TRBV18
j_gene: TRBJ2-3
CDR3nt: TGTGCCAGCTCACCGGGGAGAACGGGCACAGATACGCAGTATTTT
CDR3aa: CASSPGRTGTDTQYF

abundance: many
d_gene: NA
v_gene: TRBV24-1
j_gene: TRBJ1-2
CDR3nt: TGTGCCACCAGTCAGTTCAACTATGGCTACACCTTC
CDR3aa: CATSQFNYGYTF

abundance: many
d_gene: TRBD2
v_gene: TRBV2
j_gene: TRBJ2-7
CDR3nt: TGTGCCAGCCAGCTCGAGACTAGCAACGAGCAGTACTTC
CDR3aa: CASQLETSNEQYF

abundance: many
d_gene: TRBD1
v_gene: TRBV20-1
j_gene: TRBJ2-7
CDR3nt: TGCAGTGCTGAGACGGGACAGGGGGCGTTCGAGCAGTACTTC
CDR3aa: CSAETGQGAFEQYF

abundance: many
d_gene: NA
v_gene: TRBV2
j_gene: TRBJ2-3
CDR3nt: TGTGCCAGCTCATACTGGACAGATACGCAGTATTTT
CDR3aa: CASSYWTDTQYF

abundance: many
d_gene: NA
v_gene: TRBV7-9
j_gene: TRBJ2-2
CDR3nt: TGTGCCAGCAGCCCAACTAGCACCGGGGAGCTGTTTTTT
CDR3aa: CASSPTSTGELFF

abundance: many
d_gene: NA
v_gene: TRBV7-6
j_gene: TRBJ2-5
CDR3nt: TGTGCCAGCAGCTTAGCGCAGGCAGCGGAGACCCAGTACTTC
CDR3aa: CASSLAQAAETQYF

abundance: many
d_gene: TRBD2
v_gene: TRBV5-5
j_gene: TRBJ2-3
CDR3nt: TGTGCCAGCAGCTTTAGCGGGGGGGCTACAGATACGCAGTATTTT
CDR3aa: CASSFSGGATDTQYF

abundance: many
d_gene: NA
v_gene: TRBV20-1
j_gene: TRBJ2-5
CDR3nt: TGCAGTGCCGTTACCGGCGGGGCCGGAGGAGAGACCCAGTACTTC
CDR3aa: CSAVTGGAGGETQYF

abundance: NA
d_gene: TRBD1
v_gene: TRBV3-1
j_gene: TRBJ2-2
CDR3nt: TGTGCCAGCAGCCTTAAGACAGGGTACACCGGGGAGCTGTTTTTT
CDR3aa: CASSLKTGYTGELFF

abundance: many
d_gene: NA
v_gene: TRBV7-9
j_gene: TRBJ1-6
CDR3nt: TGTGCCAGCAGCAGGACGACAGGTACTTTCCACTTT
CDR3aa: CASSRTTGTFHF

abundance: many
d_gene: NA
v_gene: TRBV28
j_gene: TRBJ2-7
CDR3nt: TGTGCCAGCGGGACAACATCCTACGAGCAGTACTTC
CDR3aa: CASGTTSYEQYF

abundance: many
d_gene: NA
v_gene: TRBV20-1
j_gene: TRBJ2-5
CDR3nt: TGCAGTGCTAGACAGGGGATGCAAGAGACCCAGTACTTC
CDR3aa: CSARQGMQETQYF

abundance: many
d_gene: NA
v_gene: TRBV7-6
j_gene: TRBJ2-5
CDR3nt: TGTGCCAGCGGCTATCGAGAGACCCAGTACTTC
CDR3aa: CASGYRETQYF

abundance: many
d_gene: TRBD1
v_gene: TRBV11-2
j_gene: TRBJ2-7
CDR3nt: TGTGCCAGCAGCTTAGGGGGACAGATCTACGAGCAGTACTTC
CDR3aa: CASSLGGQIYEQYF

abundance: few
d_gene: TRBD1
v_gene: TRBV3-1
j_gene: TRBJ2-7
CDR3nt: TGTGCCAGCAGCCCTACAGGGGCCCTCTCCTACGAGCAGTACTTC
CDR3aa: CASSPTGALSYEQYF

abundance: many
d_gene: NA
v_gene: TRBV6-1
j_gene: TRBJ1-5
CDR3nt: TGTGCCAGCAGTTCTTACTATAGCAATCAGCCCCAGCATTTT
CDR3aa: CASSSYYSNQPQHF

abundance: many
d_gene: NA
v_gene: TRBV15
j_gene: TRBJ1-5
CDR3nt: TGTGCCACCAGCAGAGACAGGGGAGGTCAGCCCCAGCATTTT
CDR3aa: CATSRDRGGQPQHF

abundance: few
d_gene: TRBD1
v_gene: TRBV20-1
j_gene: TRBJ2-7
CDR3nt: TGCAGTGGTACCGGGACAGCCATCTACGAGCAGTACTTC
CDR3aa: CSGTGTAIYEQYF

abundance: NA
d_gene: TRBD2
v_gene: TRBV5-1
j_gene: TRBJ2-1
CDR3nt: TGCGCCAGCAGCCCTGTTGGGAGGACTAGCGGGAGTAAAAACAATGAGCAGTTCTTC
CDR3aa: CASSPVGRTSGSKNNEQFF

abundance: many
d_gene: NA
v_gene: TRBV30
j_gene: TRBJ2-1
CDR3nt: TGTGCCTGGAGTCTAGGGAAAAACCGGGATGAGCAGTTCTTC
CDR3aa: CAWSLGKNRDEQFF

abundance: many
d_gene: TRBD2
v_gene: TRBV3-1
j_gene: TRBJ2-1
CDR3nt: TGTGCCAGCAGCCAAGATGGGGTAGCGGGAGCGATCGTCTACAATGAGCAGTTCTTC
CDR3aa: CASSQDGVAGAIVYNEQFF

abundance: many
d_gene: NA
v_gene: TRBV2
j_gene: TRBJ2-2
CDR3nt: TGTGCCAGCAGTGATCTCAGGGACAACACCGGGGAGCTGTTTTTT
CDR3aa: CASSDLRDNTGELFF

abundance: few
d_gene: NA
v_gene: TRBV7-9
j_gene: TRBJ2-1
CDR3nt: TGTGCCAGCAGTTTACTAATGGGGCCCGACAATGAGCAGTTCTTC
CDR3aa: CASSLLMGPDNEQFF

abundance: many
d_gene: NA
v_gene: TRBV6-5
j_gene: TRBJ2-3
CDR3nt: TGTGCCAGCAGTTACTCGGGGGCCCCGACAGATACGCAGTATTTT
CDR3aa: CASSYSGAPTDTQYF

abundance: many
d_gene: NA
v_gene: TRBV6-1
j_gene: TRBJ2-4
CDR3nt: TGTGCCAGCAGTGAGGCCGCAACCAAAAACATTCAGTACTTC
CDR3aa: CASSEAATKNIQYF

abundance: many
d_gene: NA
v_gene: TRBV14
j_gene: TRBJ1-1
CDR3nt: TGTGCCAGCAGCCAAGAATGGACAGATGAAGCTTTCTTT
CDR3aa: CASSQEWTDEAFF

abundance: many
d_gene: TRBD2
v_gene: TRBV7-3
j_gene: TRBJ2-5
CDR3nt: TGTGCCAGCAGCTTAGGTTTAGCGGGAAGGGGTGAGACCCAGTACTTC
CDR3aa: CASSLGLAGRGETQYF

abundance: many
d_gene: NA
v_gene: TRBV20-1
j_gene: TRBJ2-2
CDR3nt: TGCAGTGCTAGAGGGGGGGCTAGGACCGGGGAGCTGTTTTTT
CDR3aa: CSARGGARTGELFF